A selection of T cell receptor beta chains follows, all from one sample in a study of blood T cell repertoires in COVID-19. Sequenced by immunoSEQ multiplex PCR; TCRdb stores in-frame clones only, minus some. The data hold 330,000 or so clones, with 88% observed a single time. Material for sequencing was PBMCs or T cells enriched from blood (not recorded which). The receptors stem from a man aged 25 to 40 who had recovered from COVID-19. Both conserved end residues are part of each CDR3.

v_call	j_call	cdr3_aa
TRBV7-9	TRBJ1-5	CASSPLASNQPQHF
TRBV3-1/TRBV3-2	TRBJ2-1	CASSQDLGGVDNEQFF
TRBV19	TRBJ1-2	CASSIRQNYGYTF
TRBV6-5	TRBJ2-1	CATWLAGGRDEQFF
TRBV4-2	TRBJ2-2	CASSQQGQGSVGTGELFF
TRBV6-5	TRBJ1-1	CASQGGVPGNTEAFF
TRBV29-1	TRBJ2-2	CSGQATNTGELFF
TRBV9	TRBJ2-1	CASSVVSGVGREQFF
TRBV2	TRBJ2-5	CASSAGRGERQETQYF
TRBV29-1	TRBJ1-2	CSVGGETGDHDYGYTF
TRBV28	TRBJ1-3	CASSPVSGNTIYF
TRBV7-3	TRBJ2-1	CASSPDRADYNEQFF
TRBV27	TRBJ2-2	CASSGQGMSGELFF
TRBV25-1	TRBJ2-5	CASSALALSGEIKKTQYF
TRBV24-1	TRBJ2-2	CATSESGQGNTGELFF
TRBV11-2	TRBJ1-4	CASSDRQGREKLFF
TRBV11-2	TRBJ2-5	CASSRRDSQETQYF
TRBV5-6	TRBJ2-5	CASSLGTAEETQYF
TRBV5-6	TRBJ1-6	CASSLGQENSPLHF
TRBV5-4	TRBJ2-7	CASSFDGTGMGYEQYF